The 6 T cell receptor beta chains below come from one sample, sequenced in a study of regulatory T cells in long-lasting Graves disease. Time point reported: newly diagnosed GD, antithyroid drugs for less than 3 months. Following extraction of RNA from PBMCs, that RNA was used to make the TCR library. iRepertoire HTBI primers and Arm-PCR of CDR3 regions built TCR beta libraries. TCRdb reprocessed the multiplex PCR reads via MiXCR and lists one record per CDR3 protein. The sample shows 200,000 to 250,000 distinct CDR3 sequences, 15% to 20% of them seen only once. This same sample was also part of a study on T cells in Graves' hyperthyroidism and ophthalmopathy.

Sequenced material: peripheral blood mononuclear cells (PBMCs), taken at new diagnosis, from a patient treated with antithyroid drugs. All receptors derive from a woman in her twenties or thirties with Graves disease.

This clonotype has a handful of counts. The genes are TRBV4-1 and TRBJ1-5; D unresolved. Trimming left V 0 bases short and J 4 bases short, with 13 bases between. CDR1 is MGHRA, CDR2 YSYEKL, per germline. The CDR3 extends over 16 amino acids. CDR3 coding DNA: TGCGCCAGCAGCCAAGATAGTGTCCGGGTTAATCAGCCCCAGCATTTT. Residues: CASSQDSVRVNQPQHF.

This clonotype was observed many times. The chain is built from TRBV28 and TRBJ2-7; 8 nucleotides align to TRBD1. The germline V gene has CDR1 MDHEN and CDR2 SYDVKM. The V gene end was trimmed by 5 bases and the J gene end by 4 bases; junction bases not matched to a gene: 10. This CDR3 contains 15 residues. The CDR3 nucleotides are TGTGCCAGCAGTCCCCGGACAGGGAAAGGATACGAGCAGTACTTC. Its protein product is CASSPRTGKGYEQYF.

This clonotype occurred many times. The chain carries TRBV9 and TRBJ2-7, with TRBD1 matching over 10 bases. Trimming at V came to 5 bases and at J to 2 bases, leaving 1 base not matched to a gene. Germline assignment: CDR1 SGDLS and CDR2 YYNGEE. CDR3 length: 13 residues. CDR3 loop: CASSGQGAYEQYF. The CDR3 DNA is TGTGCCAGCAGTGGACAGGGGGCCTACGAGCAGTACTTC.

The CDR3 DNA reads as TGTGCCAGCTCACCACGCCGGTCATCCTACAATGAGCAGTTCTTC. Protein product: CASSPRRSSYNEQFF. The V and J genes are TRBV18 and TRBJ2-1; D remains unclear. This CDR3 has 15 residues. The germline gives CDR1 KGHSH, CDR2 LQKENI. Trimming stripped 1 base from V and 1 base from J, with 8 bases between.

This clonotype was found many times. This chain links TRBV5-1 with TRBJ2-5; TRBD1 matches 8 bases. J was trimmed by 0 bases and V by 0 bases; bases with no gene match: 1. The CDR3 runs 15 residues. Germline values: CDR1 SGHRS, CDR2 YFSETQ. The DNA of the CDR3 is TGCGCCAGCAGCTTGGGGGACAGGTACCAAGAGACCCAGTACTTC. It encodes CASSLGDRYQETQYF.

Many counts were recorded for this clonotype. The chain joins TRBV7-9 to TRBJ2-7; possibly TRBD2 for D (5 bases). Trimming pared 6 bases from V and 2 bases from J, leaving 17 bases between. Germline loops: CDR1 SEHNR, CDR2 FQNEAQ (reference sequence). This CDR3 comprises 15 residues. CDR3 bases: TGTGCCAGCAGACGAGATTCCGGGGATCCCTACGAGCAGTACTTC. Its translation is CASRRDSGDPYEQYF.